The TCR beta chain under discussion was sequenced for a study of CD8 T cells in Susac syndrome. The length of the CDR3 is 18 residues. CDR1 LGHNT and CDR2 FRNRAP come from the germline V gene. V shed 3 bases, J shed 3 bases, and the junction held 11 bases outside the gene matches. The authors reverse transcribed roughly 0.5 to 1 ug RNA with random hexamers. TCRdb processed the immunoSEQ multiplex PCR reads anew with MiXCR; each CDR3 protein has one entry. This sample carries about 300,000 distinct CDR3 sequences, 85% of them seen once, and the ten largest clones take around 0.22%. TEMRA cells were enriched by FACS, and CD4+ and CD8+ T cells were negatively isolated.

The receptor's source is a human donor with multiple sclerosis. V usage is TRBV12-5 and J usage is TRBJ2-1; 10 bases line up with TRBD2. The material sequenced was CD8+ T cells from PBMCs. This CDR3 is CASGFSRAGGPDYNEQFF. CDR3 in DNA: TGTGCTAGTGGTTTCAGTCGAGCGGGAGGGCCAGACTACAATGAGCAGTTCTTC.